The rows below give T cell receptor beta chains drawn from one sample of a study of blood T cell repertoires in COVID-19. Profiled with immunoSEQ multiplex PCR; TCRdb holds only in-frame clones, not every one. The sample yields about 140,000 clones, 60% to 80% seen once. Sequencing used PBMCs or T cells enriched from blood (not recorded which). The receptors originated from a woman aged 45-65 years who had recovered from COVID-19. The CDR3 runs from the conserved cysteine through the conserved F or W. A D gene is named only where the DNA matches it firmly. Size is stated for part of the rows, as once, few or many counts, or as a class when the clone is expanded.

>-|TRBJ1-2|16|-|TRBV24-1
CATSDQDTVSQHGYTF
TGTGCCACCAGTGACCAGGACACGGTGTCGCAGCATGGCTACACCTTC
>-|TRBJ1-2|12|TRBD1|TRBV28
CASSTGDRFYTF
TGTGCCAGCAGTACCGGGGACAGATTCTACACCTTC
>few|TRBJ1-1|13|-|TRBV11-3
CASSTQTNTEAFF
TGTGCCAGCAGCACACAGACGAACACTGAAGCTTTCTTT
>-|TRBJ2-1|14|-|TRBV7-9
CASSPTSSYNEQFF
TGTGCCAGCAGCCCGACTAGCTCCTACAATGAGCAGTTCTTC
>-|TRBJ1-1|13|-|TRBV6-5
CASSPGLGTEAFF
TGTGCCAGCAGTCCAGGACTAGGCACTGAAGCTTTCTTT
>-|TRBJ1-1|16|TRBD1|TRBV18
CASSPGQGGTNTEAFF
TGTGCCAGCTCACCCGGACAGGGGGGGACGAACACTGAAGCTTTCTTT
>-|TRBJ2-7|15|TRBD1|TRBV11-3
CASSPQGGTSYEQYF
TGTGCCAGCAGCCCACAAGGGGGCACATCCTACGAGCAGTACTTC
>-|TRBJ1-6|14|-|TRBV2
CASSEQAPNSPLHF
TGTGCCAGCAGTGAACAGGCCCCCAATTCACCCCTCCACTTT
>-|TRBJ1-6|13|-|TRBV30
CAWSRQGNSPLHF
TGTGCCTGGAGTAGGCAGGGGAATTCACCCCTCCACTTT
>-|TRBJ1-1|12|-|TRBV3-1/TRBV3-2
CASSHSGTEAFF
TGTGCCAGCAGCCATTCCGGGACAGAAGCTTTCTTT
>-|TRBJ1-2|11|-|TRBV5-6
CASSFQVGYTF
TGTGCCAGCAGCTTTCAGGTTGGCTACACCTTC
>-|TRBJ1-2|14|-|TRBV10-1
CASSAPGDKHGYTF
TGCGCCAGCAGTGCCCCCGGAGATAAGCATGGCTACACCTTC
>once|TRBJ1-2|13|-|TRBV28
CASIGRANYGYTF
TGTGCCAGCATTGGGAGGGCTAACTATGGCTACACCTTC
>-|TRBJ1-1|15|TRBD1|TRBV27
CASSLLATGDTEAFF
TGTGCCAGCAGTTTATTGGCGACAGGGGACACTGAAGCTTTCTTT
>few|TRBJ1-5|15|-|TRBV3-1/TRBV3-2
CASSQDTGFGQPQHF
TGTGCCAGCAGCCAAGACACAGGGTTCGGACAGCCCCAGCATTTT
>-|TRBJ2-1|15|-|TRBV3-1/TRBV3-2
CASSPRTEQYNEQFF
TGTGCCAGCAGCCCGAGGACAGAGCAATACAATGAGCAGTTCTTC
>-|TRBJ1-1|14|-|TRBV5-1
CASTSGSLNTEAFF
TGCGCCAGCACTTCAGGGTCCTTGAACACTGAAGCTTTCTTT
>-|TRBJ1-1|15|TRBD1|TRBV28
CASSLPGQGRTEAFF
TGTGCCAGCAGTTTACCGGGACAGGGTAGGACTGAAGCTTTCTTT
>-|TRBJ1-2|15|TRBD1|TRBV5-1
CASSLQGASSIGYTF
TGCGCCAGCAGCTTACAGGGGGCTTCGTCCATTGGCTACACCTTC
>-|TRBJ1-2|13|-|TRBV5-1
CASSLGQLYGYTF
TGCGCCAGCAGCTTGGGACAGCTCTATGGCTACACCTTC
>-|TRBJ1-3|15|TRBD1|TRBV6-5
CASSRDRGAGNTIYF
TGTGCCAGCAGCCGAGACAGGGGGGCTGGAAACACCATATATTTT
>few|TRBJ1-5|16|TRBD1|TRBV5-8
CASSLEGDRPNQPQHF
TGTGCCAGCAGCTTGGAAGGGGACAGACCCAATCAGCCCCAGCATTTT
>-|TRBJ1-2|12|-|TRBV19
CASSTRNYGYTF
TGTGCCAGTAGTACCAGGAACTATGGCTACACCTTC
>-|TRBJ2-1|15|-|TRBV7-9
CASSLVGGTYNEQFF
TGTGCCAGCAGCTTAGTAGGGGGAACCTACAATGAGCAGTTCTTC
>-|TRBJ2-7|14|-|TRBV4-1
CASSQPDKTYEQYF
TGCGCCAGCAGCCAACCGGACAAGACCTACGAGCAGTACTTC
>-|TRBJ2-1|16|TRBD2|TRBV27
CASGLAGGPSFSEQFF
TGTGCCAGCGGGCTAGCGGGGGGGCCGAGTTTTAGTGAGCAGTTCTTC
>-|TRBJ2-3|19|TRBD2|TRBV5-1
CASSPSGLAGGPRTDTQYF
TGCGCCAGCAGCCCCTCTGGGCTAGCGGGGGGGCCGCGCACAGATACGCAGTATTTT
>once|TRBJ2-7|14|TRBD1|TRBV5-5
CASSPGTGAYEQYF
TGTGCCAGCAGCCCCGGGACAGGGGCTTACGAGCAGTACTTC
>-|TRBJ2-7|17|TRBD2|TRBV11-3
CASSARAGGPIHYEQYF
TGTGCCAGCAGTGCCCGAGCGGGAGGGCCAATCCATTACGAGCAGTACTTC
>-|TRBJ2-1|12|-|TRBV5-4
CASTTPADEQFF
TGTGCCAGCACCACCCCGGCGGATGAGCAGTTCTTC
>-|TRBJ2-1|13|-|TRBV5-1
CASSLGNPRQQFF
TGCGCCAGCAGCTTGGGCAATCCCAGGCAGCAGTTCTTC
>few|TRBJ1-5|15|TRBD1|TRBV5-1
CASSLEQGQGQPQHF
TGCGCCAGCAGCTTGGAACAGGGGCAGGGTCAGCCCCAGCATTTT
>-|TRBJ2-2|18|TRBD2|TRBV5-6
CASSSLTSGGADTGELFF
TGTGCCAGCAGCTCGTTGACTAGCGGGGGGGCCGACACCGGGGAGCTGTTTTTT
>-|TRBJ2-3|16|TRBD1|TRBV18
CASSPEGQLSTDTQYF
TGTGCCAGCTCACCTGAGGGACAGCTTAGCACAGATACGCAGTATTTT
>-|TRBJ2-3|15|-|TRBV7-2
CASSLVGRSTDTQYF
TGTGCCAGCAGCTTAGTCGGCAGGAGCACAGATACGCAGTATTTT
>-|TRBJ2-7|14|TRBD2|TRBV19
CASTPGRSSYEQYF
TGTGCCAGTACTCCCGGGAGGAGCTCCTACGAGCAGTACTTC
>-|TRBJ2-7|14|TRBD1|TRBV6-5
CASSTTDRAYEQYF
TGTGCCAGCAGTACCACCGACAGGGCCTACGAGCAGTACTTC
>-|TRBJ1-2|13|-|TRBV6-1
CASKAVANYGYTF
TGTGCCAGCAAGGCGGTTGCTAACTATGGCTACACCTTC
>-|TRBJ2-5|15|TRBD1|TRBV4-1
CASSRLGTAQETQYF
TGCGCCAGCAGCCGCCTCGGGACAGCTCAAGAGACCCAGTACTTC
>-|TRBJ1-3|14|-|TRBV6-5
CASRQPLSGNTIYF
TGTGCCAGCCGACAGCCACTCTCTGGAAACACCATATATTTT
>-|TRBJ2-5|14|-|TRBV5-1
CASSHGTPQETQYF
TGCGCCAGCAGCCACGGGACTCCCCAAGAGACCCAGTACTTC
>-|TRBJ1-2|14|-|TRBV7-9
CASSYNGREGGYTF
TGTGCCAGCAGCTACAATGGAAGGGAGGGAGGCTACACCTTC
>-|TRBJ2-7|14|TRBD2|TRBV5-5
CASSLAGGTYEQYF
TGTGCCAGCAGCTTGGCGGGGGGAACCTACGAGCAGTACTTC
>-|TRBJ1-1|15|TRBD1|TRBV6-6
CASSLGGAGNTEAFF
TGTGCCAGCAGTTTAGGGGGCGCAGGGAACACTGAAGCTTTCTTT
>-|TRBJ2-2|15|-|TRBV18
CASSPGVPPPGELFF
TGTGCCAGCTCACCAGGAGTACCTCCCCCCGGGGAGCTGTTTTTT
>once|TRBJ1-1|13|TRBD1|TRBV30
CAWSGSGTGEAFF
TGTGCCTGGAGTGGATCCGGGACAGGAGAAGCTTTCTTT
>few|TRBJ1-2|16|TRBD1|TRBV7-9
CASSQRMARGNYGYTF
TGTGCCAGCAGCCAAAGGATGGCCAGGGGGAACTATGGCTACACCTTC
>-|TRBJ2-5|11|TRBD1|TRBV20-1
CSAGQGETQYF
TGCAGTGCGGGACAGGGAGAGACCCAGTACTTC
>-|TRBJ2-7|17|-|TRBV5-6
CASSFGGLLLRAVSEKF
TGTGCCAGCAGCTTTGGTGGGTTACTCCTACGAGCAGTGAGCGAAAAATTC
>-|TRBJ1-2|13|-|TRBV2
CASKFEDNYGYTF
TGTGCCAGCAAATTCGAGGATAACTATGGCTACACCTTC
>few|TRBJ2-2|16|TRBD2|TRBV6-1
CASSDLAGADTGELFF
TGTGCCAGCAGTGATCTAGCGGGGGCGGACACCGGGGAGCTGTTTTTT
>-|TRBJ2-4|14|TRBD2|TRBV28
CASSWGGTKNIQYF
TGTGCCAGCAGTTGGGGAGGGACCAAAAACATTCAGTACTTC
>-|TRBJ1-1|16|TRBD1|TRBV7-8
CASSLSLRQGNTEAFF
TGTGCCAGCAGCTTATCTTTGCGACAGGGGAACACTGAAGCTTTCTTT
>once|TRBJ2-7|14|-|TRBV5-4
CASSLGQRSYEQYF
TGTGCCAGCAGCTTGGGACAGCGATCCTACGAGCAGTACTTC
>few|TRBJ2-2|15|TRBD1|TRBV27
CASTERQGWTGELFF
TGTGCCAGCACCGAAAGACAGGGTTGGACCGGGGAGCTGTTTTTT
>-|TRBJ2-7|17|TRBD2|TRBV28
CASFPGLAEPWIYEQYF
TGTGCCAGCTTTCCGGGACTAGCGGAGCCATGGATCTACGAGCAGTACTTC
>-|TRBJ2-3|19|-|TRBV2
CANNRVGAGDGASTDTQYF
TGTGCCAACAATCGGGTAGGGGCAGGGGATGGCGCAAGCACAGATACGCAGTATTTT